Reported below is one T cell receptor (beta chain). Per the study methods: Counts of nucleated cells, estimated from reference gene primer amplification, were obtained. Clones were sequenced by immunoSEQ multiplex PCR, and TCRdb holds only the in-frame ones, with some missing. D and trimming come from the DNA, and the V and J calls and clone size come from that table. The table includes about 240,000 clones, more than 75% detected once. This sample is drawn from a study of blood T cell repertoires in COVID-19. Study-wide context: The study drew acute and convalescent COVID-19 samples from the United States, Italy and Spain. Sources were T cells, B-cell-depleted T cells, or PBMCs; the material itself was cDNA or gDNA.

CDR3 length equals 15 residues. V was cut by 0 bases and J by 0 bases, with 6 bases left in between. Germline loops: CDR1 SGHAT, CDR2 FQNNGV. The origin of this receptor is a woman aged 70 to 79 with active or convalescent COVID-19. The chain is built from TRBV11-2 and TRBJ1-3; D is unresolved. The sequenced sample was peripheral blood. CDR3: CASSLDFGSGNTIYF. CDR3 DNA: TGTGCCAGCAGCTTAGATTTCGGCTCTGGAAACACCATATATTTT.